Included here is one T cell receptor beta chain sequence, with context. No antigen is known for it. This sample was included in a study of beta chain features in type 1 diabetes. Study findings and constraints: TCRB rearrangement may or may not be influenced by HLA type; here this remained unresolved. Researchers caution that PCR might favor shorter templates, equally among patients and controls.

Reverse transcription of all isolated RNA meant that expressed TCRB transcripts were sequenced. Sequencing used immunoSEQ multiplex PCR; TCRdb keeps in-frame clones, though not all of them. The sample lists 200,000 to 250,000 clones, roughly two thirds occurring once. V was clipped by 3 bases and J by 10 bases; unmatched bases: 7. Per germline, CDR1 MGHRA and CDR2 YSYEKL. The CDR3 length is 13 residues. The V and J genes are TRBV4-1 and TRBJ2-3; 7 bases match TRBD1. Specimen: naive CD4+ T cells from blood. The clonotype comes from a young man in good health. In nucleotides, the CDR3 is TGCGCCAGCAGCCAGGACGACAGGGCCCCGCAGTATTTT. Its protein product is CASSQDDRAPQYF.